Reported below is one T cell receptor (beta chain). Antigen specificity is unknown. As the method of synthesis, 5'RACE template switching with UMIs yielded TCR beta cDNA. TCRdb re-called the 5' RACE reads; every CDR3 protein appears as one record, without DNA. The sample features 120,000 to 150,000 distinct CDR3 sequences, with 12% in its top ten. The sample comes from a study of T cells expressing NK-cell markers. Whole-study context: It was from sorted CD3+CD56+NKG2C+, CD3+CD56+NKG2C- and CD3+CD56-NKG2C+ T cells that TCR beta repertoires came.

Findings of the study overall: The study found dominant NKG2C+ clonotypes at about 1.0-8% of CD8+ T cells in six donors.

The CDR3 is 13 residues long. The germline V gene encodes CDR1 LNHDA and CDR2 SQIVND (reference sequence). Source material: blood T cells: a sorted CD56 or NKG2C T cell subset, CD4+ or CD8+ T cells, or bulk PBMC T cells (not recorded which). This clonotype was sampled from a man aged 18 to 30 in good health. This chain uses TRBV19 with TRBJ1-1. CDR3 sequence: CASSMLAASEAFF.